This T cell receptor beta chain comes out of a study of blood T cell repertoires in COVID-19. Across the whole study: T cells, B-cell-depleted T cells, or PBMCs supplied cDNA or gDNA.

This CDR3 has 14 amino acids. J was trimmed by 4 bases and V by 4 bases; bases with no gene match: 3. Germline V gene sequence: CDR1 SGHRS, CDR2 YFSETQ. In the authors' workflow: Amplification with reference gene primers provided the estimates of nucleated cell counts. The assay was immunoSEQ multiplex PCR, and TCRdb's table has in-frame clones only and misses some. That table supplies the V and J calls and clone size; D and trimming were determined from the DNA. The table lists 180,000 or so clones, roughly 85% of them singletons, with 6.5% to 10% in the top ten. Source material: peripheral blood. The chain combines TRBV5-1 with TRBJ2-5; TRBD2 aligns across 11 bases. The clonotype originates from a woman in her sixties with acute or convalescent COVID-19. The CDR3 coding sequence is TGCGCCAGCAGCCCAGGACTAGCGGGAGAGACCCAGTACTTC. Translating it yields CASSPGLAGETQYF.